This T cell receptor beta chain was identified in a study of blood T cell repertoires in COVID-19. The wider study: Samples representing acute and convalescent COVID-19 were sourced from the United States, Italy and Spain. The cDNA or gDNA used as material had been derived from T cells, B-cell-depleted T cells, or PBMCs.

In the study's own analysis: Nucleated cell number was recorded as an estimate derived from reference gene primer amplification. Clones were sequenced by immunoSEQ multiplex PCR, and TCRdb holds only the in-frame ones, with some missing. The DNA was the basis for D and trimming; V, J and clone size are from that table. Of more than 100,000 clones in the sample, over 65% are singletons; the top ten hold about 12%. The CDR3 extends over 13 amino acids. Trimming left V 7 bases short and J 5 bases short, with 14 bases between. This chain links TRBV12-3 or TRBV12-4 with TRBJ2-5; TRBD2 is a possible D gene (6 bases). Sequencing was performed on peripheral blood. The receptor was derived from a human donor in a cohort sampled during active COVID-19. The CDR3 protein is CASTPGGVETQYF. The CDR3 DNA reads TGTGCCAGCACCCCCGGGGGAGTCGAGACCCAGTACTTC.